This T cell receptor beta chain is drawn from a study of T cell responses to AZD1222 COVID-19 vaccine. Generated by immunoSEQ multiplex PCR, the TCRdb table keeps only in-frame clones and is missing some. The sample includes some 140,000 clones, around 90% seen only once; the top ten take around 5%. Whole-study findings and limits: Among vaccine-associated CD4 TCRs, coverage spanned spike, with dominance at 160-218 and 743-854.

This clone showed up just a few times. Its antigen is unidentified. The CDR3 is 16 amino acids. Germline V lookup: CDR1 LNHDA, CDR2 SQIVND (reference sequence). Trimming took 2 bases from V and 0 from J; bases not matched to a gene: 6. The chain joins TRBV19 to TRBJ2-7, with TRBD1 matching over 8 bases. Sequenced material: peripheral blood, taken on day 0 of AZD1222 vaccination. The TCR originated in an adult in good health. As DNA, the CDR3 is TGTGCCAGTAGTATAAGGGGGGACAGGTACTCCTACGAGCAGTACTTC. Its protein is CASSIRGDRYSYEQYF.